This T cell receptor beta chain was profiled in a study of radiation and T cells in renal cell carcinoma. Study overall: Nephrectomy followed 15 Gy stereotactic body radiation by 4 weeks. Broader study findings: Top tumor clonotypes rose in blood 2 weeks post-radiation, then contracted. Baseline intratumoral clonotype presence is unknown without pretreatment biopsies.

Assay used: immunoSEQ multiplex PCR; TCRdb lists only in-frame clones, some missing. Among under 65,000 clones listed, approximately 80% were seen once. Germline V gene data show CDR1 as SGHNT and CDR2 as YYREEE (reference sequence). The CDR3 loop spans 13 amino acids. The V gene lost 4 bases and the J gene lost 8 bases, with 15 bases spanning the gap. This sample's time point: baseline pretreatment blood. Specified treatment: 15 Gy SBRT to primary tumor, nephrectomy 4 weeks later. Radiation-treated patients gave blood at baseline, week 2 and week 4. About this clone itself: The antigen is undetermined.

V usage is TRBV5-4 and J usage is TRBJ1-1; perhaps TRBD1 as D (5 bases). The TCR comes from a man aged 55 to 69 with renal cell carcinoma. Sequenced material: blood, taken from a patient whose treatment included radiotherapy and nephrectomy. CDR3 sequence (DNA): TGTGCCAGCAGCACAGTCCGGGGCGAGGAAGCTTTCTTT. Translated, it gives CASSTVRGEEAFF.